The rows below give T cell receptor beta chains drawn from one sample of a study of a mutant IDH1 vaccine in newly diagnosed glioma. This table comes from immunoSEQ multiplex PCR, and its TCRdb copy is limited to in-frame clones, with some not included. The sample has roughly 60,000 clones; roughly four fifths are singletons. Antigen specificity for these receptors is unknown. Sample: PBMCs, taken from a glioma patient whose treatment included an IDH1 peptide vaccine. The source of these receptors is a man younger than 45 with glioma. Each CDR3 is given with its conserved first and last residue. Fields, in order: clone size, D gene, V gene, J gene, CDR3 DNA, CDR3 protein. A D gene is named only where the DNA matches it firmly. Not all rows give a size; the values are once, few, many and, for expanded clones, a class.

.	TRBD1	TRBV19	TRBJ2-5	TGTGCCAGTAGTATAGTAAAGGGGGCGGAGACCCAGTACTTC	CASSIVKGAETQYF
.	.	TRBV10-2	TRBJ2-7	TGCGCCAGCAGTGATGGGGGAGAGGGGCACGAGCAGTACTTC	CASSDGGEGHEQYF
.	.	TRBV14	TRBJ2-5	TGTGCCAGCAGCCAAGTTCGAAAGACCCAGTACTTC	CASSQVRKTQYF
.	.	TRBV9	TRBJ2-3	TGTGCCAGCAGCGTAGAAACTAGCACAGATACGCAGTATTTT	CASSVETSTDTQYF
.	.	TRBV28	TRBJ1-1	TGTGCCAGCAGTTTTGAGGGGCGGACTGAAGCTTTCTTT	CASSFEGRTEAFF
.	TRBD1	TRBV7-9	TRBJ1-4	TGTGCCAGCAGCTTGGGGACAGTGGATGAAAAACTGTTTTTT	CASSLGTVDEKLFF
.	TRBD2	TRBV7-2	TRBJ2-7	TGTGCCAGCAGACGCAGCGGGGAGTACGAGCAGTACTTC	CASRRSGEYEQYF
.	.	TRBV27	TRBJ2-1	TGTGCCAGCTCCCCGAGGGCGGGCCCCTCCTACAATGAGCAGTTCTTC	CASSPRAGPSYNEQFF
.	.	TRBV11-2	TRBJ1-1	TGTGCCAGCAGCTTTAGCCCCGGGGGGAACACTGAAGCTTTCTTT	CASSFSPGGNTEAFF
few	.	TRBV4-1	TRBJ1-1	TGCGCCAGCACACTTGCCGCGAAGAATTCCATGAACACTGAAGCTTTCTTT	CASTLAAKNSMNTEAFF
once	.	TRBV7-6	TRBJ2-3	TGTGCCAGCAGCCCCCGGTGGGGAACGGGGGCAGATACGCAGTATTTT	CASSPRWGTGADTQYF
.	.	TRBV7-2	TRBJ1-3	TGTGCCAGCAGCTTAGCGACAACAGTCTCTGGAAACACCATATATTTT	CASSLATTVSGNTIYF
once	.	TRBV4-1	TRBJ2-3	TGCGCCAGCAGCCAAGATCCTATGGAGCGGATGGGCACAGATACGCAGTATTTT	CASSQDPMERMGTDTQYF
.	.	TRBV5-1	TRBJ1-2	TGCGCCAGCAGCTTGATGGGGAACACTAACTATGGCTACACCTTC	CASSLMGNTNYGYTF
.	TRBD2	TRBV7-8	TRBJ2-1	TGTGCCAGCAGCCCGGGGGGTCCGCTCGGGCCCATTGAGCAGTTCTTC	CASSPGGPLGPIEQFF
.	.	TRBV19	TRBJ2-7	TGTGCCAGTAGTCCCAAAGGGAGGTATTCCTACGAGCAGTACTTC	CASSPKGRYSYEQYF
.	.	TRBV28	TRBJ1-2	TGTGCCAGCAGCCTCAGAGGAACAGGCTATGGCTACACCTTC	CASSLRGTGYGYTF
few	TRBD2	TRBV5-1	TRBJ2-7	TGCGCCAGGGCAGGACTAGCGGGGCGCTACGAGCAGTACTTC	CARAGLAGRYEQYF
few	.	TRBV5-1	TRBJ1-1	TGCGCCAGCAGCTTGGAATTCACAGGCCTGAACACTGAAGCTTTCTTT	CASSLEFTGLNTEAFF
.	TRBD2	TRBV5-1	TRBJ2-1	TGCGCCAGCAGCTTGGATCGCCTAGCGGGAGCCCTCTTCTTC	CASSLDRLAGALFF
.	.	TRBV4-3	TRBJ1-1	TGCGCCAGCAGCCAAGATTCTGGGGTTGACACTGAAGCTTTCTTT	CASSQDSGVDTEAFF
.	.	TRBV7-2	TRBJ1-1	TGTGCCAGCAGCTTAGGAGACAGTAAGAACACTGAAGCTTTCTTT	CASSLGDSKNTEAFF
.	.	TRBV19	TRBJ2-1	TGTGCCAGTAGGAAGGACAGTGTCTCCTACAATGAGCAGTTCTTC	CASRKDSVSYNEQFF
.	TRBD1	TRBV2	TRBJ1-1	TGTGCCAGCAGTAATGGACAGGTCACTGAAGCTTTCTTT	CASSNGQVTEAFF
few	TRBD1	TRBV13	TRBJ2-1	TGTGCCAGCAGCTGGGGACAGGGTGGCAATGAGCAGTTCTTC	CASSWGQGGNEQFF
.	.	TRBV6-1	TRBJ2-5	TGTGCCAGCGGATGGGGCATACAAGAGACCCAGTACTTC	CASGWGIQETQYF
.	.	TRBV13	TRBJ2-3	TGTGCCAGCAGCTTAAGAGGGGATCCAGATACGCAGTATTTT	CASSLRGDPDTQYF
.	TRBD2	TRBV27	TRBJ2-5	TGTGCCAGCAGTATCTCCCCTTTAGCGGGAGGGCCGAGGGAGACCCAGTACTTC	CASSISPLAGGPRETQYF
once	TRBD2	TRBV7-9	TRBJ2-1	TGTGCCAGCAGCTTAGAAAGGACTAGCGAGAGTTACAATGAGCAGTTCTTC	CASSLERTSESYNEQFF
once	.	TRBV6-1	TRBJ2-5	TGTGCCAGCAGTCCAGGACTAAGGGAGACCCAGTACTTC	CASSPGLRETQYF
.	.	TRBV11-1	TRBJ1-6	TGTGCCAGCCCCCAGTCCGGTTATATTAATTCACCCCTCCACTTT	CASPQSGYINSPLHF
.	TRBD1	TRBV19	TRBJ2-7	TGTGCCAGTAGTATTACAGGGGTTGACGAGCAGTACTTC	CASSITGVDEQYF
.	.	TRBV7-9	TRBJ2-1	TGTGCCAGCAGCTTACAATCAGCCTACAATGAGCAGTTCTTC	CASSLQSAYNEQFF
.	.	TRBV5-4	TRBJ1-4	TGTGCCAGCAGCTTGGCGCTAGGGGGTAATGAAAAACTGTTTTTT	CASSLALGGNEKLFF
.	TRBD1	TRBV5-5	TRBJ1-2	TGTGCCAGCAGACAGGTCGGACAGGGGAACTATGGCTACACCTTC	CASRQVGQGNYGYTF
.	.	TRBV7-8	TRBJ1-5	TGTGCCAGCAGCTTAGGATCGGGTCACAATCAGCCCCAGCATTTT	CASSLGSGHNQPQHF
.	TRBD2	TRBV6-7	TRBJ2-2	TGTGCCAGCACCTGGGGAGGCGGGAGGGTTGGCGGGGAGCTGTTTTTT	CASTWGGGRVGGELFF
.	TRBD1	TRBV6-5	TRBJ1-2	TGTGCCAGCAGTTACTCAGGGACAGGGATGATCTATGGCTACACCTTC	CASSYSGTGMIYGYTF
few	.	TRBV10-3	TRBJ1-1	TGTGCCATCAGTGAGTCGACCCCAGGAGGAACTGAAGCTTTCTTT	CAISESTPGGTEAFF
.	.	TRBV5-1	TRBJ1-2	TGCGCCAGCAGCTTGGGAGGGGTCCCTAACTATGGCTACACCTTC	CASSLGGVPNYGYTF
.	.	TRBV5-1	TRBJ2-1	TGCGCCAGCAGCTTGCTAGGCCCTTACAATGAGCAGTTCTTC	CASSLLGPYNEQFF
.	.	TRBV28	TRBJ2-7	TGTGCCAGCAGCAACTACGAGCAGTACTTC	CASSNYEQYF
few	.	TRBV7-8	TRBJ2-1	TGTGCCAGCAGCTCTGTCTTGTGGAACCCTTCTTTCCACAATGAGCAGTTCTTC	CASSSVLWNPSFHNEQFF
.	TRBD2	TRBV10-2	TRBJ2-7	TGCGCCAGCAGTGAGTCCCGGACTAGCGGGACAACCTACGAGCAGTACTTC	CASSESRTSGTTYEQYF
.	.	TRBV7-9	TRBJ2-7	TGTGCCAGCAGCTCGTGGTCGGGCTACGAGCAGTACTTC	CASSSWSGYEQYF
.	.	TRBV11-2	TRBJ2-2	TGTGCCAGCAGCTTAAGGTCCGGAGCGAACACCGGGGAGCTGTTTTTT	CASSLRSGANTGELFF
.	.	TRBV27	TRBJ1-5	TGTGCCAGCAGTTCTTATCCCCCCCAAGTCGGGGGGAATCAGCCCCAGCATTTT	CASSSYPPQVGGNQPQHF
.	TRBD1	TRBV19	TRBJ2-5	TGTGCCAGTAGTCGGACAGGGGGTGTCCAAGAGACCCAGTACTTC	CASSRTGGVQETQYF
.	TRBD1	TRBV5-1	TRBJ1-6	TGCGCCAGCAGCTTGGAAACAGGGGGTTATAATTCACCCCTCCACTTT	CASSLETGGYNSPLHF
.	.	TRBV27	TRBJ2-1	TGTGCCAGCAGTTTGAGGAGCCCCCACAATGAGCAGTTCTTC	CASSLRSPHNEQFF
.	.	TRBV7-2	TRBJ2-1	TGTGCCAGCAGCTTTGGAGAAAGGATCCGGGATGAGCAGTTCTTC	CASSFGERIRDEQFF
.	.	TRBV5-5	TRBJ1-1	TGTGCCAGCAGGCTAGACTTGAACACTGAAGCTTTCTTT	CASRLDLNTEAFF
few	.	TRBV18	TRBJ1-1	TGTGCCAGCTCACCCCAACAGGGCGACACTGAAGCTTTCTTT	CASSPQQGDTEAFF
.	.	TRBV9	TRBJ2-7	TGTGCCAGCAGCGTAGAGCCAGCTCCGGGTACCTCCTACGAGCAGTACTTC	CASSVEPAPGTSYEQYF
few	.	TRBV13	TRBJ1-2	TGTGCCAGCAGCCGGGGACACTACAACTATGGCTACACCTTC	CASSRGHYNYGYTF
.	.	TRBV27	TRBJ1-1	TGTGCCAGCAGTTTAATAAGGAACACTGAAGCTTTCTTT	CASSLIRNTEAFF
.	.	TRBV28	TRBJ2-5	TGTGCCAGCAGGGTTGGGACGGTCAGGACCCAGTACTTC	CASRVGTVRTQYF